This entry concerns a single TCR beta chain. This receptor's antigen is unknown. Per-base quality was not reported, and no clone a single base away is much larger than it. The data derive from a study of cytomegalovirus exposure and HLA in healthy donors (dated by TCRdb to 2016 to 2017). Study-level background: In an earlier analysis of roughly 500 of the donors, 276 Gb of sequence data and 120 million or so unique TCR beta sequences from roughly 190 million T cells were reported. About 330 gigabases of sequencing data and 70 million to 100 million unique TCR sequences made up an early release that covered 500 to 700 HLA-typed donors. Of the approximately 400 genotyped donors, about 84% fell in the genetic ancestry cluster associated with self-reported Caucasian donors. The aim of the study was to test whether cataloging public T cell receptors could identify signatures of past pathogen exposure. The T cell repertoires of some 670 subjects were profiled by immunosequencing and related to cytomegalovirus serostatus. In addition to the first cohort of 666 subjects, a separate validation cohort of 120 different subjects was used. High-throughput TCR immunosequencing, statistical association of individual TCRs with disease status, and machine learning were combined to predict cytomegalovirus infection status. In a later analysis, previously published TCR beta repertoires from more than 500 donors were re-analyzed and high-resolution HLA genotyping was added so that TCR occurrence patterns could be studied. In the later analysis, no new phenotypic data were used to find candidate immune exposures; instead, reliance was placed on TCR beta sequences and their occurrence across donors. An earlier analysis of 500 to 650 of the donors applied high-throughput TCR beta sequencing to assess whether each TCR beta V gene segment acted as functional or pseudogenic. Donor age, sex, ethnicity and CMV serostatus were compiled together with the repertoire data. Genome-wide SNP genotypes for about 65% of the roughly 700 donors were used in a later genetic analysis, which treated that subset as a discovery cohort. All discovery cohort repertoires had been generated on a single sequencing platform. Both class I and class II loci were covered by HLA typing, at four-digit resolution. The number of donors typed differed by locus, with roughly 629-640 for A, B, C, DRB1 and DQB1, roughly 520 for DQA1, 600 to 610 for DPA1, and 450 to 480 for DPB1. Four or five DR-DQ haplotypes were handled as single units for association and clustering, since linkage in the cohort was strong. Across some 400 genotyped donors of the cohort, an average of roughly 200,000 unique TCR beta nucleotide sequences per donor were sequenced, and around 19% of those sequences were non-productive.

The cohort consisted of some 670 healthy bone marrow donors. All cohort members were sampled while nominally healthy, although unrecorded immune exposures were likely present. The donor was CMV seronegative and was included in the group of approximately 350 seronegative cohort members. Every donor gave a peripheral blood sample, and the peripheral blood mononuclear cells from that sample were used for TCR beta sequencing. Genomic DNA extraction from the blood cell samples was performed with the Qiagen DNeasy Blood Extraction Kit. Libraries were constructed by the immunoSEQ multiplex PCR assay. For the multiplex PCR, a mixture combining 60 forward primers for TCR Vbeta segments and 13 reverse primers for TCR Jbeta segments was used. Amplification of the CDR3 region of rearranged TCR beta genes was performed with a multiplex PCR assay on genomic DNA. The amplified TCR beta libraries were sequenced on the Illumina HiSeq System as 87-base-pair reads. The authors processed their data as follows. A later analysis tallied some 79 million unique TCR beta chains across the 666 repertoires, and approximately 9.9 million of those chains were shared by two or more donors. Raw reads were error-corrected and collapsed into unique sequences by a nearest-neighbor algorithm in which closely related sequences were merged to remove PCR and sequencing errors. To assign V, D and J gene segments, CDR3 sequences were aligned to IMGT reference sequences. For a sequence to be retained, a match of at least six nucleotides was required to both a V gene segment and a J gene segment. Rearrangements were called productive when the CDR3 lacked stop codons and stayed in frame with V and J; all others were non-productive. Following IMGT convention, CDR3 was defined as the stretch from the second conserved V-encoded cysteine up to the conserved J-encoded phenylalanine. In an earlier analysis of some 550 of the donors, sequences lacking an unambiguous match to a single V gene segment were excluded. An earlier analysis of around 600 of the donors classified V segments as functional when productive rearrangements were above 56.7% and as segregating when the standard deviation between donors was above 5%. To diagnose cytomegalovirus status from the catalog of TCR beta chain sequences, a statistical classification framework was built. A later analysis assigned V and J genes by comparing TCR nucleotide sequences with IMGT/GENE-DB human TR gene sequences. Using the TCRdist pipeline, a later analysis assigned CDR3 sequences along with most-parsimonious VDJ recombination scenarios. In a later analysis, each TCR beta chain was defined by its CDR3 amino acid sequence together with its V-gene family, and reads lacking a unique V-gene family were excluded. In a later analysis, approximately 640 highly shared, low-generation-probability nucleotide sequences were removed to address suspected cross-contamination and a sequencing artifact. In a later analysis, a clonal expansion index was calculated for each public chain from normalized within-repertoire ranks of inferred template counts. Generation probabilities in a later analysis came from a VDJ recombination model fitted to out-of-frame rearrangements, and those results were checked against IGoR. A later analysis scored TCR-TCR, TCR-HLA and TCR-CMV co-occurrence with hypergeometric tests, applying a repertoire-size bias correction to TCR pairs. In a later analysis, false discovery rates were estimated by permuting HLA or CMV assignments 20 times. A later analysis grouped co-occurring TCRs with DBSCAN, adding TCRdist sequence similarity when clustering within HLA-allele-positive subsets. Repertoires with fewer than 30,000 or more than 120,000 public chains, plus five repertoires with anomalous nucleotide sharing, were excluded from co-occurrence clustering. TCRdb mirrors the immuneACCESS table, restricted to in-frame sequences. Some clones are absent from its copies; in checked studies, under half trace to an unresolved V gene, and the reason for the others is unknown. That table furnishes V, J and clone size, whereas the DNA furnished D and trimming. The sample profile shows roughly 150,000 clones; around 80% of them were found once. The leading ten clones occupy around 1% of the sample.

Broad study findings and their caveats: This cohort had only TCR beta chains sequenced, and the lack of alpha or paired-chain data limited which features could be detected. Compared with the roughly 670-donor mean, donors in an Asian-associated ancestry cluster had fewer N-insertions in productive TCRs, according to a later genetic analysis. It was suggested by the authors that the approach could potentially be generalized to other disease states and immunological phenotypes. The sequencing pipeline was judged likely to have produced a cluster of highly shared sequence variants as a technical artifact. Most TCR sequences were seen in very few donors, while some public TCRs were found in many individuals. A further reported finding was that TCR beta sequences accurately predicted the HLA-A and HLA-B alleles for most subjects in the first cohort. Some IMGT-functional V segments, including TRBV6-2 and TRBV6-3, could not be told apart with the 87-base-pair reads, so those segments were excluded. The classifier was reported to diagnose cytomegalovirus status with high specificity and sensitivity in both the original and validation cohorts. In vitro tests confirmed that a few of the cytomegalovirus-associated TCR beta chains recognize cytomegalovirus antigens. In an earlier analysis of roughly 500 of the donors, most TCR beta V segments appeared in productive rearrangements about 87% or about 30% of the time, broadly matching IMGT annotations. Correlated functional status among segregating V segments might reflect linkage disequilibrium, but an unknown experimental factor could not be ruled out. A later analysis found that HLA-associated TCR beta chains were more clonally expanded and had lower generation probabilities than equally common non-associated chains. Immune exposure information for the cohort was limited to CMV serostatus. According to a later analysis, most CMV-associated TCR beta chains appeared to be HLA-restricted, and the HLA associations seemed to be driven largely by CMV exposure. The earlier analysis of 450 to 700 of the donors excluded some 15 rarely observed V segments, including chromosome 9 orphons, because counts were too low. When HLA alleles, especially DR and DQ, strongly co-occurred, TCR associations were difficult to assign to individual alleles. A total of roughly 160 TCR beta chains were listed by the study as associated with cytomegalovirus. In a later analysis, TCR association rates were found to vary across HLA loci, with the most associated TCRs seen for DRB1 alleles and the fewest for HLA-C alleles. According to a later analysis, parvovirus B19, influenza, CMV and Epstein-Barr virus appeared linked to several top co-occurrence clusters. Sequencing depth was assumed to be roughly uniform across donors in the presence/absence analyses, though that assumption may not hold. Specific HLA alleles were associated with some 15,000 TCR beta sequences at a false discovery rate of 0.05 in a later analysis. V-gene and J-gene trimming of TCR beta chains was associated with a missense DCLRE1C variant in a later genetic analysis, and the association was replicated in an independent cohort. HLA typing was unavailable for some donors at each locus, so association tests used only the typed subset.

From a lookup of the germline V gene, CDR1 and CDR2 are SGHRS and YFSETQ. Trimming costs V 4 bases and J 0 bases, and their ends lie 10 bases apart. From cysteine to phenylalanine, the CDR3 is 14 amino acids long. The only DNA kept is the CDR3, 42 bases in frame from the first base. Specimen: PBMCs. The sequence was collected from a woman between 40 and 55 years old in good health and CMV-seronegative. The chain is made from TRBV5-1 and TRBJ1-1; no confident D gene assignment can be made. The CDR3 in this case is CASSLGAVNTEAFF. Here is the DNA: TGCGCCAGCAGCCTGGGCGCGGTGAACACTGAAGCTTTCTTT.